A selection of T cell receptor beta chains follows, all from one sample in a study of blood T cell repertoires in COVID-19. Clones were sequenced by immunoSEQ multiplex PCR, and TCRdb holds only the in-frame ones, with some missing. The data contain roughly 78,000 clones, around 80% of them seen just once; the ten biggest clones take up around 13%. The sequencing sample was made of peripheral blood. The receptors were gathered from a middle-aged man with COVID-19, enrolled during active disease. The CDR3 runs from the conserved cysteine through the conserved F or W. Fields, in order: D gene, V gene, J gene, clone size, CDR3 protein, CDR3 DNA. The D gene is left open where the match is weak. Clone size is not always given. Where it is, it says once, few, many or a class for expanded clones.

>TRBD1|TRBV29-1|TRBJ1-1|.
CSAIQGMRTEAFF
TGCAGCGCCATACAGGGGATGCGGACTGAAGCTTTCTTT
>.|TRBV5-4|TRBJ2-3|.
CASSFQGADTQYF
TGTGCCAGCAGCTTTCAAGGGGCAGATACGCAGTATTTT
>.|TRBV19|TRBJ2-1|.
CASSIRRYNEQFF
TGTGCCAGTAGTATTCGGAGGTACAATGAGCAGTTCTTC
>TRBD1|TRBV5-5|TRBJ1-5|many
CASSGGTGLGNQPQHF
TGTGCCAGCAGCGGTGGGACAGGGCTAGGAAATCAGCCCCAGCATTTT
>.|TRBV12-2|TRBJ2-1|.
CASRPEEAGGTGNEQFF
TGTGCAAGTCGCCCCGAGGAAGCGGGAGGGACCGGCAATGAGCAGTTCTTC
>.|TRBV4-1|TRBJ1-1|.
CASSQEVAMNTEAFF
TGCGCCAGCAGCCAAGAGGTAGCCATGAACACTGAAGCTTTCTTT
>TRBD2|TRBV14|TRBJ2-3|medium-sized
CASSPLAGGPTDTQYF
TGTGCCAGCAGTCCCCTAGCGGGAGGGCCCACAGATACGCAGTATTTT
>TRBD1|TRBV4-2|TRBJ1-3|.
CASSQGTGDTIYF
TGTGCCAGCAGCCAAGGGACAGGAGACACCATATATTTT
>.|TRBV18|TRBJ1-1|.
CASSPSRNEAFF
TGTGCCAGCTCCCCGTCGAGGAATGAAGCTTTCTTT
>TRBD1|TRBV29-1|TRBJ2-7|.
CSVGGQGVVYCSHEQYF
TGCAGCGTTGGGGGACAGGGGGTGGTTTATTGTAGCCACGAGCAGTACTTC
>.|TRBV12-3/TRBV12-4|TRBJ2-2|.
CASSPGVGELFF
TGTGCCAGCAGTCCAGGGGTCGGGGAGCTGTTTTTT
>.|TRBV2|TRBJ2-5|.
CTGSVKETQYF
TGTACCGGTAGCGTGAAGGAGACCCAGTACTTC
>TRBD1|TRBV6-5|TRBJ1-5|.
CASSPTGGHQPQHF
TGTGCCAGCAGTCCGACAGGGGGCCATCAGCCCCAGCATTTT
>.|TRBV5-4|TRBJ2-7|.
CASSLNGYEQYF
TGTGCCAGCAGCTTGAACGGCTACGAGCAGTACTTC
>.|TRBV7-3|TRBJ1-1|.
CASSLSGREAFF
TGTGCCAGCAGCTTAAGCGGCCGTGAAGCTTTCTTT